This T cell receptor (beta chain) originates from a study of shared clonotypes between healthy human individuals. Study summary: The cohort had a couple of women and a few men, ages 18 to 49. Study-wide results and limits: Investigators expected sequencing depth to affect clonotype sharing among donors.

Several immunoSEQ plates received, in even portions, the genomic DNA of each subset. TCRdb keeps only in-frame clones here, not all; method: immunoSEQ multiplex PCR. The sample records about 680,000 clones, about 92% being singletons. The germline CDR1 and CDR2 sequences are LNHNV and YYDKDF (reference sequence). This CDR3 has 11 residues. Trimming removed 4 bases at V and 8 bases at J, with 8 bases between. Comment on this clone: Antigen: not known.

Terminally differentiated effector memory CD45RA+ cells were excluded by CCR7 positive selection of CD45RO-negative cells. Healthy HIV-negative adults with no recent acute infections or vaccinations were recruited as donors. This TCR derives from a young man in good health. The gene calls are TRBV15 and TRBJ1-1, with a tentative D call TRBD1 (5 bases). Sequences were obtained from naive CD8+ T cells sorted from blood. CDR3 residues: CATSNNREAFF. The CDR3 DNA reads TGTGCCACCAGCAATAACAGGGAAGCTTTCTTT.